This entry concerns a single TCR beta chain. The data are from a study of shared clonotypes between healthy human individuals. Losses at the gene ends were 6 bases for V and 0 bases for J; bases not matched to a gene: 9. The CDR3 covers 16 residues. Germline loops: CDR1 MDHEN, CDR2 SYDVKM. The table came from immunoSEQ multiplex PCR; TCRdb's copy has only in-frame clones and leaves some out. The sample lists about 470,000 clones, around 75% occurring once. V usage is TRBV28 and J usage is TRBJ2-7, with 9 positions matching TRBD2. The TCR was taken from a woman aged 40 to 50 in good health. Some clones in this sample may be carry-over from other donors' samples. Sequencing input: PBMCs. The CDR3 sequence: CASRGRLAESSYEQYF. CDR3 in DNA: TGTGCCAGCAGGGGTAGACTAGCGGAAAGCTCCTACGAGCAGTACTTC.